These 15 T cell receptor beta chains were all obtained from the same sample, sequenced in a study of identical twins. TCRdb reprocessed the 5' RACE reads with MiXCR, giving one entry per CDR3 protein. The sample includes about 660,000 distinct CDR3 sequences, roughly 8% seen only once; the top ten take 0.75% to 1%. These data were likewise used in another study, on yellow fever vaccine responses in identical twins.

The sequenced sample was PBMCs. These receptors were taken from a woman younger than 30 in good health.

The CDR3: CSVDQGSYEQYF. For the CDR3, the DNA is TGCAGCGTTGACCAGGGGTCCTACGAGCAGTACTTC. The chain has TRBV29-1 and TRBJ2-7, with a possible D match to TRBD1 (6 bases). The ends were cut back, 3 bases at V and 1 base at J, with 7 bases in the middle. CDR1 and CDR2 from the germline V gene are SQVTM and ANQGSEA. The CDR3 has 12 residues.

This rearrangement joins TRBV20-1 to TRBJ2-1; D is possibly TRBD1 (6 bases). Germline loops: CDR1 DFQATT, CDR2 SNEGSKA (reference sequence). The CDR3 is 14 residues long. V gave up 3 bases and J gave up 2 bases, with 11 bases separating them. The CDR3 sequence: CSASRDTTYNEQFF. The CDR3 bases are TGCAGTGCTAGCCGGGACACGACCTACAATGAGCAGTTCTTC.

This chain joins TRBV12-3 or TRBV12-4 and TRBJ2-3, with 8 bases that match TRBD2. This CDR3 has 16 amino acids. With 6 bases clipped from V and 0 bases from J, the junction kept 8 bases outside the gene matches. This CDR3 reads CASRSTSGSSTDTQYF. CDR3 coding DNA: TGTGCCAGCAGAAGTACTAGCGGAAGTAGCACAGATACGCAGTATTTT.

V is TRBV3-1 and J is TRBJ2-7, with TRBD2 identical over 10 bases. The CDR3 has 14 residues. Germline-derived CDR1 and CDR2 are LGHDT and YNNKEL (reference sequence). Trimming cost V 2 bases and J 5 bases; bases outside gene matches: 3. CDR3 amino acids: CASSQLAGENEQYF. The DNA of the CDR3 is TGTGCCAGCAGCCAACTAGCGGGAGAGAACGAGCAGTACTTC.

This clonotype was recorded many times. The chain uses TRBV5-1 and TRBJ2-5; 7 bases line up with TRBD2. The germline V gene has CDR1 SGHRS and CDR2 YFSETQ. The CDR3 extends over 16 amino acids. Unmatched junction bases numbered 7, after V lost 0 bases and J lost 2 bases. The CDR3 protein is CASSLDPSGTQETQYF. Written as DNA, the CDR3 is TGCGCCAGCAGCTTGGACCCTAGCGGTACACAAGAGACCCAGTACTTC.

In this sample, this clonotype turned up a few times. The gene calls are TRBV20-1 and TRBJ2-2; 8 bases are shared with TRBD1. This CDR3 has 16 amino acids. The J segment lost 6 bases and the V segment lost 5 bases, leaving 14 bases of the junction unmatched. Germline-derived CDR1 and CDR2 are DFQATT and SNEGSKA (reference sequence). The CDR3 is CSARPVGQGGPGELFF. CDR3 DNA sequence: TGCAGTGCTCGACCCGTCGGACAGGGCGGACCCGGGGAGCTGTTTTTT.

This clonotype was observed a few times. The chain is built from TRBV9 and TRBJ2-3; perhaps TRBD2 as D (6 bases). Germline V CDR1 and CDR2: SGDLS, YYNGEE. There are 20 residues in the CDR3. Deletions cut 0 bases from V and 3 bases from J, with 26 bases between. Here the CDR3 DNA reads TGTGCCAGCAGCGTAGGAGGCCGGGACTTTAAGACGAGTGGTACAGATACGCAGTATTTT. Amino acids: CASSVGGRDFKTSGTDTQYF.

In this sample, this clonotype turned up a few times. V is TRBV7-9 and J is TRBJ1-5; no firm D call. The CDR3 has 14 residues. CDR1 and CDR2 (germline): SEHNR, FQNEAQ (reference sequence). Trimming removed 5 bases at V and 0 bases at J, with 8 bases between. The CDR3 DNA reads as TGTGCCAGCAGCCCAACTTATAGCAATCAGCCCCAGCATTTT. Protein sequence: CASSPTYSNQPQHF.

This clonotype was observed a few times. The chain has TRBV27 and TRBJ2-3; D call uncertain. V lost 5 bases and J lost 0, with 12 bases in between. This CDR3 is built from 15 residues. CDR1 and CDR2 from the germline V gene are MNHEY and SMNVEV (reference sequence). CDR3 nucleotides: TGTGCCAGCAGTCCCAGGTTCCCCAGCACAGATACGCAGTATTTT. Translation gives CASSPRFPSTDTQYF.

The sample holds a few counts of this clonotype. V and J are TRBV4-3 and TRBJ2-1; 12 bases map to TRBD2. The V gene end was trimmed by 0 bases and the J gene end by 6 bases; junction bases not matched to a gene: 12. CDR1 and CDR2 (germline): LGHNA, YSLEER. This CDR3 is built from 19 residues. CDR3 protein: CASSQDVLAGGPFFNEQFF. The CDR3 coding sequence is TGCGCCAGCAGCCAAGATGTCCTAGCGGGAGGGCCATTCTTCAATGAGCAGTTCTTC.

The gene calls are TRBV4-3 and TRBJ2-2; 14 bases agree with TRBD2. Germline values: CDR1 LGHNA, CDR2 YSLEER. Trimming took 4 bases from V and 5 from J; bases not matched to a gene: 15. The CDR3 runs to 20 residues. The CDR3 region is CASSPKAGTSGSLGTGELFF. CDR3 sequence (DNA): TGCGCCAGCAGCCCTAAAGCAGGGACTAGCGGGAGCTTAGGTACCGGGGAGCTGTTTTTT.

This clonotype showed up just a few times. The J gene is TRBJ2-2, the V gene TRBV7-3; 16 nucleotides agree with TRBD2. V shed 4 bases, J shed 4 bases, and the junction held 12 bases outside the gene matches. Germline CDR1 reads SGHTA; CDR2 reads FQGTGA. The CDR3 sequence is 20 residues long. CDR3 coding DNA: TGTGCCAGCAGCTCAACACCGGGACTAGCGGGAGGGCCTGTCACCGGGGAGCTGTTTTTT. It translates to CASSSTPGLAGGPVTGELFF.

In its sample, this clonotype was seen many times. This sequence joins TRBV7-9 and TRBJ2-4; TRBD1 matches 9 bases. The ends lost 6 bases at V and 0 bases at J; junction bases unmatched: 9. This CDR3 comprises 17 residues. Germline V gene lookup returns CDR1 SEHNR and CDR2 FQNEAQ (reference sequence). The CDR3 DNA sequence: TGTGCCAGCAGTACAGGGGGCGATGGACGAGCCAAAAACATTCAGTACTTC. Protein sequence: CASSTGGDGRAKNIQYF. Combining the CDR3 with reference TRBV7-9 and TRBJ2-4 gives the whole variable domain DTGVSQNPRHKITKRGQNVTFRCDPISEHNRLYWYRQTLGQGPEFLTYFQNEAQLEKSRLLSDRFSAERPKGSFSTLEIQRTEQGDSAMYLCASSTGGDGRAKNIQYFGAGTRLSVL.

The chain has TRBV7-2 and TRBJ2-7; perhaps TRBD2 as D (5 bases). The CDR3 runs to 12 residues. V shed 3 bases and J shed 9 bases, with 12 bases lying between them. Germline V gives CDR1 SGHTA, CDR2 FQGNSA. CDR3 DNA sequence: TGTGCCAGCAGCTTCGAGGGTGTCGGGCAGTACTTC. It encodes CASSFEGVGQYF.

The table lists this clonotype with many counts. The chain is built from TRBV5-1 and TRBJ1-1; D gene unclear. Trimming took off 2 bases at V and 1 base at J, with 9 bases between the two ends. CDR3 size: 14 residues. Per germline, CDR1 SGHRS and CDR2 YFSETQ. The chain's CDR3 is CASSFGRENTEAFF. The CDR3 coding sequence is TGCGCCAGCAGCTTCGGACGGGAGAACACTGAAGCTTTCTTT.